This T cell receptor (beta chain) was found in a study of T cells in localized non-small cell lung cancer. Germline V gene sequence: CDR1 KGHSH, CDR2 LQKENI. Trimming cost V 2 bases and J 0 bases, with 7 bases left between them. This CDR3 comprises 14 residues. Clones were sequenced by immunoSEQ multiplex PCR, and TCRdb holds only the in-frame ones, with some missing. This table holds about 4,000 clones, about 38% found once. Study findings and constraints: Longer survival (overall) was linked to higher T cell density in blood. Heterogeneity remains possible because sequencing was limited to only one tumor region. Tumor showed lower T cell clonality than uninvolved adjacent lung, where it was highest. Among the top 100 tumor clones, a median about 52 appeared in adjacent lung.

Of note for this clone: Its target is not known.

The source material was lung tumor tissue, sampled before any cancer treatment. The TCR comes from a woman aged 35-70 years with stage I lung adenocarcinoma. V gene TRBV18 combines with J gene TRBJ1-1, with D possibly matching TRBD1 (5 bases). The CDR3: CASSPMTVNTEAFF. In DNA, the CDR3 is TGTGCCAGCTCACCAATGACAGTGAACACTGAAGCTTTCTTT.